Listed below are T cell receptor beta chains from one sample, sequenced in a study of T cell responses to AZD1222 COVID-19 vaccine. Assay: immunoSEQ multiplex PCR; the TCRdb copy retains only in-frame clones and omits some. The sample contains over 60,000 clones, 85% to 90% of which appear only once. The sample here was peripheral blood, taken 28 days after the second dose of the MenACWY control vaccine. Receptor source: an adult who received the MenACWY meningococcal vaccine as a control. The CDR3 runs from the conserved cysteine through the conserved F or W. The D gene is left open where the match is weak. Size tells how often a clone was seen (once, few, many) or the class of an expanded clone, and some rows leave it out.

cdr3_nt: TGTGCCAGCAGTTTTGGGGGGGTTACGCAGTATTTT
cdr3_aa: CASSFGGVTQYF
j_call: TRBJ2-3
v_call: TRBV6-2/TRBV6-3
clone_size: .
d_call: TRBD2

cdr3_nt: TGTGCCAGTAGCCTGCCACCCTCTAGCGGGAGGGAGCCTGAGCAGTTCTTC
cdr3_aa: CASSLPPSSGREPEQFF
j_call: TRBJ2-1
v_call: TRBV19
clone_size: once
d_call: TRBD2

cdr3_nt: TGTGCCAGCAGCTTATTACTGACAGGGCGTGCCGGGGAGCTGTTTTTT
cdr3_aa: CASSLLLTGRAGELFF
j_call: TRBJ2-2
v_call: TRBV7-2
clone_size: .
d_call: TRBD1

cdr3_nt: TGTGCCAGCAGTGACTCGGCGACAGGGGACACCGGGGAGCTGTTTTTT
cdr3_aa: CASSDSATGDTGELFF
j_call: TRBJ2-2
v_call: TRBV6-4
clone_size: .
d_call: TRBD1

cdr3_nt: TGTGCCAGCACCCCGCGCCGATGGGTGGACAATTCACCCCTCCACTTT
cdr3_aa: CASTPRRWVDNSPLHF
j_call: TRBJ1-6
v_call: TRBV7-8
clone_size: .
d_call: .

cdr3_nt: TGTGCCAGCAGTGGGGGGACAGCCTCACCCCTCCACTTT
cdr3_aa: CASSGGTASPLHF
j_call: TRBJ1-6
v_call: TRBV27
clone_size: .
d_call: TRBD1

cdr3_nt: TGCGCCAGCATGAAGGACAGTGACACTGAAGCTTTCTTT
cdr3_aa: CASMKDSDTEAFF
j_call: TRBJ1-1
v_call: TRBV5-1
clone_size: .
d_call: .

cdr3_nt: TGTGCCAGCAGTTTGGGACAGCCAAAAATGGGGCAGCCCCAGCATTTT
cdr3_aa: CASSLGQPKMGQPQHF
j_call: TRBJ1-5
v_call: TRBV28
clone_size: .
d_call: TRBD1

cdr3_nt: TGTGCCAGCAGCTGGGACCGACCGAACACCGGGGAGCTGTTTTTT
cdr3_aa: CASSWDRPNTGELFF
j_call: TRBJ2-2
v_call: TRBV7-2
clone_size: .
d_call: .

cdr3_nt: TGTGCCAGTAGTACAGCCTCGACAGGGAAAGATACGCAGTATTTT
cdr3_aa: CASSTASTGKDTQYF
j_call: TRBJ2-3
v_call: TRBV19
clone_size: few
d_call: TRBD1

cdr3_nt: TGCGCCAGCAGCTACCTCGGGGCCGAGAACACTGAAGCTTTCTTT
cdr3_aa: CASSYLGAENTEAFF
j_call: TRBJ1-1
v_call: TRBV5-1
clone_size: .
d_call: .

cdr3_nt: TGTGCCAGCAGCTTAGCGAAGGGGGCGGGTGGCTACACCTTC
cdr3_aa: CASSLAKGAGGYTF
j_call: TRBJ1-2
v_call: TRBV7-8
clone_size: once
d_call: TRBD1

cdr3_nt: TGTGCCAGCAGCCTCACAGGGGTTCAAGCTTTCTTT
cdr3_aa: CASSLTGVQAFF
j_call: TRBJ1-1
v_call: TRBV14
clone_size: few
d_call: TRBD1

cdr3_nt: TGTGCCAGCAGACAGGCTAGCAATCAGCCCCAGCATTTT
cdr3_aa: CASRQASNQPQHF
j_call: TRBJ1-5
v_call: TRBV12-3/TRBV12-4
clone_size: once
d_call: .

cdr3_nt: TGTGCCAGCAGCGCGACCGGGACGGCTAACGAGCAGTACTTC
cdr3_aa: CASSATGTANEQYF
j_call: TRBJ2-7
v_call: TRBV7-2
clone_size: few
d_call: .

cdr3_nt: TGTGCCAGCAGTTTGGATCGTGGCTACACCTTC
cdr3_aa: CASSLDRGYTF
j_call: TRBJ1-2
v_call: TRBV28
clone_size: .
d_call: .

cdr3_nt: TGTGCCAGCAGCCCGGGACTTATGAACTACGAGCAGTACTTC
cdr3_aa: CASSPGLMNYEQYF
j_call: TRBJ2-7
v_call: TRBV4-2
clone_size: .
d_call: .

cdr3_nt: TGTGCCAGCAGTTTGAGGGGCCCTACCTACGAGCAGTACTTC
cdr3_aa: CASSLRGPTYEQYF
j_call: TRBJ2-7
v_call: TRBV28
clone_size: .
d_call: .

cdr3_nt: TGCGCCAGCAGCTTGACAGGGGTGCAGAACACTGAAGCTTTCTTT
cdr3_aa: CASSLTGVQNTEAFF
j_call: TRBJ1-1
v_call: TRBV5-1
clone_size: .
d_call: TRBD1

cdr3_nt: TGTGCCAGCAGCTTTACCGGGGATGGCTACACCTTC
cdr3_aa: CASSFTGDGYTF
j_call: TRBJ1-2
v_call: TRBV7-9
clone_size: .
d_call: .

cdr3_nt: TGCGCCAGCAGCCAAGTTGGGCTCGATTCACCCCTCCACTTT
cdr3_aa: CASSQVGLDSPLHF
j_call: TRBJ1-6
v_call: TRBV4-3
clone_size: .
d_call: .

cdr3_nt: TGTGCCAGCAGTTTATTGGGAGGGGGCGCCTCGAACACTGAAGCTTTCTTT
cdr3_aa: CASSLLGGGASNTEAFF
j_call: TRBJ1-1
v_call: TRBV28
clone_size: .
d_call: TRBD1

cdr3_nt: TGTGCCAGCAGCCAAGAGGGGGAAAAACTGTTTTTT
cdr3_aa: CASSQEGEKLFF
j_call: TRBJ1-4
v_call: TRBV14
clone_size: .
d_call: .

cdr3_nt: TGTGCCAGCAGCCCCCCGGATACGCAGTATTTT
cdr3_aa: CASSPPDTQYF
j_call: TRBJ2-3
v_call: TRBV3-1/TRBV3-2
clone_size: .
d_call: .

cdr3_nt: TGTGCCAGCAGTTTGGCCCCGAGGGGGTACTACGAGCAGTACTTC
cdr3_aa: CASSLAPRGYYEQYF
j_call: TRBJ2-7
v_call: TRBV28
clone_size: once
d_call: .

cdr3_nt: TGTGCCAGCAGTGACTCGAAGGACAGCGGGAGCTACACCTTC
cdr3_aa: CASSDSKDSGSYTF
j_call: TRBJ1-2
v_call: TRBV6-4
clone_size: .
d_call: .

cdr3_nt: TGTGCCAGCAGCGTAGTTGGCGGTCAAGAAAAACTGTTTTTT
cdr3_aa: CASSVVGGQEKLFF
j_call: TRBJ1-4
v_call: TRBV9
clone_size: .
d_call: .

cdr3_nt: TGTGCCAGCAGCTTGGGCGGGACAGGGATGTACAATGAGCAGTTCTTC
cdr3_aa: CASSLGGTGMYNEQFF
j_call: TRBJ2-1
v_call: TRBV5-4
clone_size: .
d_call: TRBD1

cdr3_nt: TGTGCCAGCAGCTTAGACGGTTGGAGGGAGGAGAACACTGAAGCTTTCTTT
cdr3_aa: CASSLDGWREENTEAFF
j_call: TRBJ1-1
v_call: TRBV13
clone_size: .
d_call: .

cdr3_nt: TGTGCCAGCAGGGGCAGGGGGCTGACCGGGGAGCTGTTTTTT
cdr3_aa: CASRGRGLTGELFF
j_call: TRBJ2-2
v_call: TRBV28
clone_size: .
d_call: TRBD1

cdr3_nt: TGTGCCAGTAAGTCGGGGGCATCGGGTCAGCCCCAGCATTTT
cdr3_aa: CASKSGASGQPQHF
j_call: TRBJ1-5
v_call: TRBV19
clone_size: .
d_call: .

cdr3_nt: TGTGCCAGCAGCTTCTCGTTGAACACTGAAGCTTTCTTT
cdr3_aa: CASSFSLNTEAFF
j_call: TRBJ1-1
v_call: TRBV11-3
clone_size: .
d_call: .

cdr3_nt: TGCGCCAGCAAGAGTAGCGTAGACAATGAGCAGTTCTTC
cdr3_aa: CASKSSVDNEQFF
j_call: TRBJ2-1
v_call: TRBV10-2
clone_size: once
d_call: .

cdr3_nt: TGTGCCTGGAAAGTTGGGACAGGGACCTTCGAGCAGTACTTC
cdr3_aa: CAWKVGTGTFEQYF
j_call: TRBJ2-7
v_call: TRBV30
clone_size: .
d_call: TRBD1

cdr3_nt: TGTGCCAGCAGCTTAGATCCCTTTACCACCGGGGAGCTGTTTTTT
cdr3_aa: CASSLDPFTTGELFF
j_call: TRBJ2-2
v_call: TRBV11-2
clone_size: .
d_call: .

cdr3_nt: TGTGCCAGCAGTGGGATGGGACAGGGGGCATACGAGCAGTACTTC
cdr3_aa: CASSGMGQGAYEQYF
j_call: TRBJ2-7
v_call: TRBV28
clone_size: .
d_call: TRBD1

cdr3_nt: TGTGCCAGCAGCTTTCAGGAAAGCTCCTACAATGAGCAGTTCTTC
cdr3_aa: CASSFQESSYNEQFF
j_call: TRBJ2-1
v_call: TRBV7-3
clone_size: few
d_call: .

cdr3_nt: TGTGCCAGCAGGGGACAATATCGAGCTTTCTTT
cdr3_aa: CASRGQYRAFF
j_call: TRBJ1-1
v_call: TRBV12-3/TRBV12-4
clone_size: .
d_call: .

cdr3_nt: TGCGCCAGCAGCTCAAGCATATCTAGCACAGATACGCAGTATTTT
cdr3_aa: CASSSSISSTDTQYF
j_call: TRBJ2-3
v_call: TRBV5-1
clone_size: .
d_call: .